This T cell receptor (beta chain) was documented in a study of control samples from healthy donors and cancer patients. TCRdb's copy holds only in-frame clones and misses some; the assay was immunoSEQ multiplex PCR. Counted here are some 150,000 clones, roughly 90% occurring once; the ten biggest clones make up 4.9%. Per germline, CDR1 KGHSH and CDR2 LQKENI. The CDR3 is 14 amino acids. V was shortened by 5 bases and J by 2 bases, with 13 bases between the two germline ends. The gene calls are TRBV18 and TRBJ2-7; D is possibly TRBD1 or TRBD2 (5 bases each). Sequences were obtained from blood. This sequence was found in a man in his thirties or forties in good health. The CDR3 reads CASSDRDRTYEQYF. CDR3 bases: TGTGCCAGCTCAGACCGGGACCGTACCTACGAGCAGTACTTC.